Below, one T cell receptor beta chain is given with its context. Its specific antigen is unknown. No per-base quality is available; no much larger clone lies one base away. CD4+ T cells from unexposed donors were collected before the COVID-19 pandemic (2011-2018). The EasySep CD4+ T cell isolation kit was used to isolate CD4+ T cells once the cultures had run for approximately ten days. As far as cell numbers permitted, CD4+ T cells from unexposed donors were tested for reactivity against SARS-CoV-2 S and N as well as four spike pools from common cold coronaviruses. PBMCs were cultured at some 2 million per well in IMDM supplemented with approximately 5% human AB serum and 10 IU/ml IL-2. Half of the culture medium was replaced with fresh IL-2-containing medium on days 3 and 7. In general, triplicate replicate wells were used for every peptide culture condition. Leukapheresis product for the unexposed donors was bought commercially. Ficoll-Paque PLUS gradient centrifugation was used to isolate PBMCs from leukapheresis product or whole blood. The PBMCs went either fresh into the expansion assay or into cryopreservation at -140 degrees C. The QIAamp Micro DNA Kit was used to extract genomic DNA from the CD4+ T cells.

The source of the sample is a study of CD4 T cells in relation to SARS-CoV-2 and coronaviruses (dated by TCRdb to about 2021). Context from the whole study: In the ViraFEST assay, PBMCs were cultured with antigen for less than 11 days, after which TCR beta CDR3s were sequenced to identify clonal expansions specific to the antigen. For other donors in the study, expansion assays were sequenced with a different, Illumina-based TCR-beta assay. The study assessed, at the TCR clonotype level, memory CD4+ T cell crossreactivity between SARS-CoV-2 and common cold coronavirus spike proteins. Patient-derived lymphoblastoid cell lines were used to map the HLA restriction of shared crossreactive spike epitopes. An HIV-1 Nef peptide pool or a culture without peptide was used as the negative reference condition. The Adaptive Biotechnologies TCR-sequencing kit was used for samples from a few pre-COVID donors and for the naive versus memory experiments, whereas the other data were Illumina-based.

Receptor amplification or capture employed the immunoSEQ multiplex PCR assay. Per the authors' processing: During preprocessing, nonproductive sequences were removed, along with CDR3s that did not begin with C, did not end with F or W, or were shorter than 7 amino acids. The MANAFEST web app was used to call antigen-specific clonotypes on the basis of expansion compared with the reference and with other culture wells. A clone was considered positive if the clone showed significant expansion compared with the reference culture in 2 of 3 replicate wells at an FDR below 0.05. Positive clones also required significant expansion versus all other tandem wells and an odds ratio above 5. CDR3 homology was measured as pairwise Levenshtein distance, computed with the stringdist R package after trimming three terminal residues from each end. Entries here come from immuneACCESS through TCRdb and include only in-frame sequences with V and J called. Some clones fail to appear in such tables; in the studies checked, an unresolved V gene covers under half of the shortfall, and the cause of the remainder is unknown. The V and J calls and clone size were taken over from that table, and D and trimming were inferred from the DNA. The sample has around 20,000 clones on record, 66% of them singletons. 8% to 13% of the sample comes from the top ten.

The germline V and J ends show losses of 1 base and 6 bases respectively, and no gene match explains 2 bases of the junction. The CDR3 holds 14 amino acids from the cysteine to the phenylalanine. CDR3 DNA only is kept here, 42 bases in frame from base 1. From a lookup of the germline V gene, CDR1 and CDR2 are KGHSH and LQKENI. Results and caveats for the whole study, not just this receptor: Crossreactivity analysis centred on spike protein, so crossreactivity against other viral proteins was not assessed. Pre-pandemic and post-infection samples were not both contributed by any donor, so tracing of the source of pre-existing responses was limited. In about two thirds of donors, memory CD4+ clonotypes turned up that crossrecognized SARS-CoV-2 and at least one common cold coronavirus spike. Small numbers of patients and of tested TCRs were a limitation of the study. Crossreactive clones showed significantly weaker SARS-CoV-2-driven expansion than monoreactive clones, consistent with antigenic imprinting.

The sequence derives from a human donor in good health. This sequence uses TRBV18 and TRBJ2-7; TRBD1 matches 11 bases in the middle. Sequences were obtained from CD4+ T cells from PBMCs, cultured in vitro. The CDR3 region: CASSPRTGGGEQYF. The nucleotide sequence reads TGTGCCAGCTCACCACGGACAGGGGGCGGCGAGCAGTACTTC.